A single sample gave rise to the 7 T cell receptor beta chains below, sequenced in a study of blood T cell repertoires in COVID-19. The assay was immunoSEQ multiplex PCR, and TCRdb's table has in-frame clones only and misses some. The table includes fewer than 250,000 clones, about four fifths detected once. Sequencing input: peripheral blood. The receptors here all came from a woman between 40 and 55 years old with active or convalescent COVID-19.

This clone has only one observation. The chain recombines TRBV29-1 with TRBJ1-1, with 7 nucleotides matching TRBD1. The CDR3 sequence is 13 residues long. Germline values: CDR1 SQVTM, CDR2 ANQGSEA. V shed 8 bases and J 3 bases; nucleotides not matched to a gene: 9. As DNA, the CDR3 is TGCAGCACCGACGACAGGGCGTACACTGAAGCTTTCTTT. Translation: CSTDDRAYTEAFF. Using reference TRBV29-1 and TRBJ1-1 for the parts outside the CDR3, the full variable domain is SAVISQKPSRDICQRGTSLTIQCQVDSQVTMMFWYRQQPGQSLTLIATANQGSEATYESGFVIDKFPISRPNLTFSTLTVSNMSPEDSSIYLCSTDDRAYTEAFFGQGTRLTVV.

This chain uses TRBV7-2 with TRBJ2-3; perhaps TRBD1 as D (6 bases). The V gene lost 2 bases and the J gene lost 0 bases, with 12 bases spanning the gap. Looked up from germline, CDR1 is SGHTA and CDR2 is FQGNSA. This CDR3 region has 16 residues. CDR3 loop: CASSLNMDRSTDTQYF. In nucleotides, the CDR3 is TGTGCCAGCAGCTTAAATATGGACAGAAGCACAGATACGCAGTATTTT.

The rearrangement joins TRBV30 to TRBJ1-1, with TRBD1 identical over 7 bases. With 2 bases clipped from V and 3 bases from J, the junction kept 3 bases outside the gene matches. There are 13 residues in the CDR3. The germline gives CDR1 GTSNPN, CDR2 SVGIG (reference sequence). CDR3 DNA: TGTGCCTGGAGTTCGACAGGGCACACTGAAGCTTTCTTT. Translated, it gives CAWSSTGHTEAFF.

The chain recombines TRBV27 with TRBJ2-3; D call uncertain. CDR1 and CDR2 from the germline V gene are MNHEY and SMNVEV (reference sequence). This CDR3 region has 16 residues. The ends were cut back, 0 bases at V and 6 bases at J, with 16 bases in the middle. CDR3 coding DNA: TGTGCCAGCAGTTTATCGATCCGACGGCGGATCGATACGCAGTATTTT. It codes for CASSLSIRRRIDTQYF.

The V gene is TRBV4-1, the J gene TRBJ1-5; D is unclear. The germline gives CDR1 MGHRA, CDR2 YSYEKL. This CDR3 spans 16 amino acids. Deletions cut 1 base from V and 5 bases from J, with 15 bases between. CDR3: CASSQVDMIVYQPQHF. The CDR3 DNA reads as TGCGCCAGCAGCCAAGTCGATATGATAGTTTATCAGCCCCAGCATTTT.

V and J are TRBV6-4 and TRBJ1-1; no reliable D call. Germline V gene data show CDR1 as MRHNA and CDR2 as SNTAGT. The CDR3 is 16 residues long. With 0 bases removed from V and 4 bases from J, the gap between germline ends came to 15 bases. The CDR3 coding sequence is TGTGCCAGCAGTGACTCGAGGAGGCAAGTGGGCACTGAAGCTTTCTTT. It specifies CASSDSRRQVGTEAFF.

This chain links TRBV9 with TRBJ1-1; 7 bases are a match to TRBD1. With V trimmed by 2 bases and J by 5 bases, 15 bases remained unmatched. CDR1 is SGDLS and CDR2 is YYNGEE in the germline V gene. The CDR3 extends over 17 amino acids. CDR3: CASSVLSGGGLGTEAFF. Here the CDR3 DNA reads TGTGCCAGCAGCGTCCTCTCGGGAGGGGGCCTTGGGACTGAAGCTTTCTTT.